The 20 T cell receptor beta chains below were found in one sample sequenced in a study of post-analysis software for immune sequencing data. Prepared TCR beta cDNA libraries contained unique molecular identifiers. TCRdb independently ran MiXCR on the PCR reads; one entry per CDR3 protein. The data hold about 820,000 distinct CDR3 sequences, with roughly 58% observed a single time. For these TCRs, the target antigens are not known. Findings and caveats of the study: Roughly 5 TRBV segments (TRBV5-6, TRBV5-1 and TRBV20-1 among them) occurred more frequently in patients than in controls.

The sequenced material came from blood. Receptors were obtained from a girl between 5 and 17 years old with multiple sclerosis.

This chain connects TRBV6-6 to TRBJ1-2; D is ambiguous. This CDR3 is 15 amino acids long. Germline V lookup: CDR1 MNHNY, CDR2 SVGAGI (reference sequence). Between the trimmed V and J ends, which lost 2 bases and 1 base, there was a span of 11 bases. CDR3 nucleotide sequence: TGTGCCAGCAGTTACGGAGTCAGCCTTAACTATGGCTACACCTTC. This sequence encodes CASSYGVSLNYGYTF.

This chain connects TRBV4-1 to TRBJ1-1, with TRBD1 identical over 7 bases. CDR3 length: 14 amino acids. V lost 8 bases and J lost 1; bases outside the gene matches: 7. The germline V gene has CDR1 MGHRA and CDR2 YSYEKL. CDR3 sequence: CASLPRTGNTEAFF. In DNA form, the CDR3 reads TGCGCCAGCCTCCCCCGGACAGGGAACACTGAAGCTTTCTTT.

This clonotype was detected once. The chain is built from TRBV29-1 and TRBJ2-3; unclear D gene. With 6 bases removed from V and 1 base from J, the gap between germline ends came to 8 bases. From germline, CDR1 is SQVTM and CDR2 ANQGSEA. This CDR3 spans 12 amino acids. The DNA of the CDR3 is TGCAGCGTCAAGTTTGGCACAGATACGCAGTATTTT. Translating it yields CSVKFGTDTQYF.

This clonotype has only a few counts. This chain joins TRBV10-3 and TRBJ2-1; 10 bases line up with TRBD2. From germline, CDR1 is ENHRY and CDR2 SYGVKD. V dropped 2 bases and J dropped 6; count of bases not matched to a gene: 1. This CDR3 is built from 14 residues. The CDR3 is CAISESGRGNEQFF. DNA of the CDR3: TGTGCCATCAGTGAGAGCGGGAGGGGCAATGAGCAGTTCTTC.

The chain recombines TRBV6-1 with TRBJ2-1, with 10 bases identical to TRBD2. In germline, CDR1 is MNHNS, CDR2 SASEGT. The CDR3 is 15 amino acids. Losses at the gene ends were 6 bases for V and 4 bases for J; bases not matched to a gene: 6. The CDR3 reads CASSRAGGIYNEQFF. Here the CDR3 DNA reads TGTGCCAGCAGCCGAGCGGGGGGGATTTACAATGAGCAGTTCTTC.

The DNA of the CDR3 is TGCAGCGTTGTTGCGCGGGCCGACTCTGGGGCCAACGTCCTGACTTTC. Its protein is CSVVARADSGANVLTF. V and J are TRBV29-1 and TRBJ2-6, with a weak D call TRBD2 (5 bases). The length of the CDR3 is 16 residues. The V gene lost 4 bases and the J gene lost 0 bases, with 13 bases spanning the gap. CDR1 and CDR2 (germline): SQVTM, ANQGSEA.

The rearrangement joins TRBV21-1 to TRBJ2-7; TRBD2, the table's D call, was not compared with the DNA. TRBV21-1 has pseudogene status. The CDR3 contains 17 residues. CDR3 sequence: CASSKAGPRTSSYEQYF. Written as DNA, the CDR3 is TGTGCCAGCAGCAAAGCGGGCCCTCGCACCAGCTCCTACGAGCAGTACTTC.

This sequence joins TRBV18 and TRBJ2-1, with TRBD2 matching 8 bases. The CDR3 sequence is 16 residues long. The germline CDR1 and CDR2 sequences are KGHSH and LQKENI. Germline trimming cut 6 bases from V and 1 base from J; bases unmatched to any gene: 8. For the CDR3, the DNA is TGTGCCAGCTCTCCTCGAGCGGGGGATTCCTACAATGAGCAGTTCTTC. It specifies CASSPRAGDSYNEQFF.

The chain has TRBV5-1 and TRBJ2-6; possibly TRBD2 for D (6 bases). CDR1 SGHRS and CDR2 YFSETQ come from the germline V gene. The CDR3 is 15 residues long. V lost 1 base and J 3 bases, leaving 8 bases between the germline ends. CDR3 bases: TGCGCCAGCAGCTTGCCGGGGGATGGGGCCAACGTCCTGACTTTC. Translated, it gives CASSLPGDGANVLTF.

The rearrangement links TRBV19 to TRBJ2-1; D unclear. Trimming took off 7 bases at V and 5 bases at J, with 12 bases between the two ends. Germline CDR1 reads LNHDA; CDR2 reads SQIVND (reference sequence). The CDR3 runs to 13 residues. The DNA of the CDR3 is TGTGCCAGTAAACTGGCGACCGACAATGAGCAGTTCTTC. Its protein product is CASKLATDNEQFF. Together with reference TRBV19 and TRBJ2-1, the CDR3 gives the full variable domain: DGGITQSPKYLFRKEGQNVTLSCEQNLNHDAMYWYRQDPGQGLRLIYYSQIVNDFQKGDIAEGYSVSREKKESFPLTVTSAQKNPTAFYLCASKLATDNEQFFGPGTRLTVL.

A few counts support this clonotype. The chain is built from TRBV20-1 and TRBJ2-1; TRBD1 matches at 8 bases. Germline V gene lookup returns CDR1 DFQATT and CDR2 SNEGSKA (reference sequence). Losses at the gene ends were 6 bases for V and 1 base for J; bases not matched to a gene: 5. The CDR3 extends over 14 amino acids. The CDR3 here is CSARNRGSYNEQFF. The CDR3 DNA sequence: TGCAGTGCCCGGAACAGGGGGTCCTACAATGAGCAGTTCTTC.

V usage is TRBV27 and J usage is TRBJ2-5; 8 nucleotides match TRBD1. The CDR3 covers 17 residues. Germline CDR1 is MNHEY and CDR2 is SMNVEV (reference sequence). V lost 4 bases to trimming and J lost 11 bases; unmatched junction nucleotides: 21. The CDR3 here is CASSSGRGLARYNEQYF. For the CDR3, the DNA is TGTGCCAGCAGTTCGGGCAGGGGGCTAGCGAGATACAATGAGCAGTACTTC.

This rearrangement joins TRBV11-2 to TRBJ2-5, with D perhaps given as TRBD1 or TRBD2 (6 bases each). V was cut by 2 bases and J by 1 base, with 11 bases left in between. The V gene's germline CDR1 is SGHAT and CDR2 FQNNGV. The CDR3 sequence is 15 residues long. The CDR3: CASSLRGRSQETQYF. The CDR3 DNA is TGTGCCAGCAGCTTAAGGGGGAGGTCCCAAGAGACCCAGTACTTC.

The rearrangement joins TRBV9 to TRBJ1-2; no clear D gene. Germline V gene lookup returns CDR1 SGDLS and CDR2 YYNGEE. Trimming took off 4 bases at V and 5 bases at J, with 21 bases between the two ends. The CDR3 is 16 amino acids. The CDR3 loop is CASSPTGKDGSYGYTF. CDR3 DNA: TGTGCCAGCAGCCCGACCGGGAAGGACGGGTCTTATGGCTACACCTTC.

The chain joins TRBV12-3 or TRBV12-4 to TRBJ2-7; 7 bases are shared with TRBD2. V lost 5 bases to trimming and J lost 2 bases; unmatched junction nucleotides: 9. This CDR3 is built from 15 residues. The CDR3 loop is CASSPSAGVAYEQYF. The CDR3 bases are TGTGCCAGCAGTCCCTCGGCGGGGGTGGCCTACGAGCAGTACTTC.

This clonotype appeared a few times. The chain couples TRBV24-1 to TRBJ2-5, with 8 nucleotides matching TRBD1. Trimming took 9 bases from V and 9 from J; bases not matched to a gene: 5. Germline V gene data show CDR1 as KGHDR and CDR2 as SFDVKD. The CDR3 has 11 amino acids. Here the CDR3 DNA reads TGTGCCACCGGACAGGGAGACGCCCAGTACTTC. This encodes CATGQGDAQYF.

The rearrangement links TRBV10-2 to TRBJ1-5; D might be TRBD1 (6 bases). This CDR3 spans 14 amino acids. Germline CDR1 is WSHSY and CDR2 is SAAADI. V lost 7 bases and J 2 bases, leaving 12 bases between the germline ends. The CDR3 DNA reads TGCGCCAGCATGAGGGGGGAAGGCAATCAGCCCCAGCATTTT. The encoded protein is CASMRGEGNQPQHF.

This clonotype was recorded a few times. The chain is built from TRBV20-1 and TRBJ2-5, with D perhaps TRBD2 (5 bases). V dropped 3 bases and J dropped 5 bases, with 10 bases sitting between them. The length of the CDR3 is 12 residues. Germline V gene data show CDR1 as DFQATT and CDR2 as SNEGSKA (reference sequence). The CDR3 region is CSARTGWETQYF. The CDR3 nucleotides are TGCAGTGCTAGGACGGGGTGGGAGACCCAGTACTTC.

V usage is TRBV9 and J usage is TRBJ2-1, with 11 bases matching TRBD2. V was pared by 1 base and J by 7 bases, with 7 bases of the junction left unmatched. Germline V gives CDR1 SGDLS, CDR2 YYNGEE. CDR3 length: 16 amino acids. The CDR3 loop is CASSVRVAGGVNEQFF. As DNA, the CDR3 is TGTGCCAGCAGCGTAAGAGTAGCGGGAGGGGTGAATGAGCAGTTCTTC.

This clonotype was observed once. The V call is TRBV5-1, the J call TRBJ2-1; 11 bases are a match to TRBD2. The CDR3 consists of 15 residues. V shed 1 base and J 8 bases; nucleotides not matched to a gene: 5. CDR1 and CDR2 (germline): SGHRS, YFSETQ. DNA of the CDR3: TGCGCCAGCAGCTTGTTGACTAGCGGGAATGATGAGCAGTTCTTC. Residues: CASSLLTSGNDEQFF.